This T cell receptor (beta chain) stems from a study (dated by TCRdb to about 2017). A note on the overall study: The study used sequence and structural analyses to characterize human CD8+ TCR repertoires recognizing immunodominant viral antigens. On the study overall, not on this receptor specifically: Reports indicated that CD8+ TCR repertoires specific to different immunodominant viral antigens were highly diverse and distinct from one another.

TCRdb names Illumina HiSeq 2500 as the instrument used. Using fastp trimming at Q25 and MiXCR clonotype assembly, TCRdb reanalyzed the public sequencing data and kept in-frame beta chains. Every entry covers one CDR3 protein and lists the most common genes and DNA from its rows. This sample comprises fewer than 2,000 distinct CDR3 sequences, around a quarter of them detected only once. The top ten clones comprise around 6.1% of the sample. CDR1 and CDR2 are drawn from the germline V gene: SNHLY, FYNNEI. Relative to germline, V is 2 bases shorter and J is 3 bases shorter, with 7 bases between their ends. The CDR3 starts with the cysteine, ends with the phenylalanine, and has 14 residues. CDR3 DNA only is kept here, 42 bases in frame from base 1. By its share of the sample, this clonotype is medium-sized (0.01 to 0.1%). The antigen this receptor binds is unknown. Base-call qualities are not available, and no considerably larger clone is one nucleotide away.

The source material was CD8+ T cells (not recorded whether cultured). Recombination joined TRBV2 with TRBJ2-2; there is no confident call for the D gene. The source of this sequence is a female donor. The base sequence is TGTGCCAGCAGTGAATGGACCTACACCGGGGAGCTGTTTTTT. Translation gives CASSEWTYTGELFF.